This T cell receptor (beta chain) was identified in a study of T cells in Graves' hyperthyroidism and ophthalmopathy. V lost 5 bases to trimming and J lost 4 bases, with 18 bases between them. The CDR3 has 15 amino acids. Germline V lookup: CDR1 SNHLY, CDR2 FYNNEI. This clonotype was detected only once. RNA transcripts were the template for amplifying TCR beta CDR3 regions. TCR CDR3 regions were first amplified by RT-PCR with HTBI primers. TCRdb independently ran MiXCR on the multiplex PCR reads; one entry per CDR3 protein. The repertoire holds roughly 100,000 distinct CDR3 sequences, 47% seen once, with approximately 25% in the top ten.

The chain couples TRBV2 to TRBJ2-7, with D possibly being TRBD2 (5 bases). The sample was blood. The receptor comes from a man in his forties or fifties with Graves' hyperthyroidism. CDR3 nucleotides: TGTGCCAGCAGTATCCGGACCCGGGATCATTACGAGCAGTACTTC. Its translation is CASSIRTRDHYEQYF. The full variable domain, in which reference TRBV2 and TRBJ2-7 provide the parts outside the CDR3, is EPEVTQTPSHQVTQMGQEVILRCVPISNHLYFYWYRQILGQKVEFLVSFYNNEISEKSEIFDDQFSVERPDGSNFTLKIRSTKLEDSAMYFCASSIRTRDHYEQYFGPGTRLTVT.